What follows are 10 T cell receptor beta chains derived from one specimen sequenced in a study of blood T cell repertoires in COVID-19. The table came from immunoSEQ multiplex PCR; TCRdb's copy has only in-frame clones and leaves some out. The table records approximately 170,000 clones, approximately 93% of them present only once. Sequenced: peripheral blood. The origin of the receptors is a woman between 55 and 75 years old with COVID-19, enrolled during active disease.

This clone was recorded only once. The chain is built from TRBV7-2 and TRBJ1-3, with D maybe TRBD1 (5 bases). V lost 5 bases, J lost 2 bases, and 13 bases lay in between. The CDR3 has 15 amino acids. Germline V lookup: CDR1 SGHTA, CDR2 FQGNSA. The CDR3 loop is CASSPRGGAGNTIYF. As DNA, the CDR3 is TGTGCCAGCAGCCCTCGTGGAGGGGCTGGAAACACCATATATTTT.

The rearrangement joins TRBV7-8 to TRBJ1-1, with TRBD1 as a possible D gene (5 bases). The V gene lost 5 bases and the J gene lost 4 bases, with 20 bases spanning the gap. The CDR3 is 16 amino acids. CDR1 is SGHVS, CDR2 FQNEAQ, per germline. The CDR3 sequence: CASSPYRQTTSTEAFF. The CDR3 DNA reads TGTGCCAGCAGCCCTTACAGGCAAACCACCAGCACTGAAGCTTTCTTT.

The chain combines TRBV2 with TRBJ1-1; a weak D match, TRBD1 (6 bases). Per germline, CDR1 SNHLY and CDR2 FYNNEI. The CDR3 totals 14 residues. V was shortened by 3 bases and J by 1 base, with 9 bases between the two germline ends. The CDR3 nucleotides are TGTGCCAGCAGTGATGACAGGAGGAACACTGAAGCTTTCTTT. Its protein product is CASSDDRRNTEAFF.

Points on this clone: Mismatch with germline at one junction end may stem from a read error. This CDR3 reads CASSKEYAAEAFF. The CDR3, as DNA: TGTGCTAGCAGCAAAGAATATGCGGCTGAAGCTTTCTTT. V and J are TRBV7-7 and TRBJ1-1; D gene unclear. CDR3 size: 13 residues. Per germline, CDR1 SSHAT and CDR2 FNYEAQ (reference sequence).

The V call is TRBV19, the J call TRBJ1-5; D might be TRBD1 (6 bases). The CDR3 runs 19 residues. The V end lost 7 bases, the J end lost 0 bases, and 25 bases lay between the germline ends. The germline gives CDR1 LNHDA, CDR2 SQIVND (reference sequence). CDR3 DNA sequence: TGTGCCAGTATTTCGACCGCCCTCGACAGGTCAGGTAGCAATCAGCCCCAGCATTTT. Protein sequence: CASISTALDRSGSNQPQHF.

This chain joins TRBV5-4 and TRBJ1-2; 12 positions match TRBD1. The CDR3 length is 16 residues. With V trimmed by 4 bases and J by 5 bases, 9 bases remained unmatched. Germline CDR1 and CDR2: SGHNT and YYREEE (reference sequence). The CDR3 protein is CASSPGGTGGGYGYTF. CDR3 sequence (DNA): TGTGCCAGCAGCCCGGGGGGGACAGGGGGCGGGTATGGCTACACCTTC.

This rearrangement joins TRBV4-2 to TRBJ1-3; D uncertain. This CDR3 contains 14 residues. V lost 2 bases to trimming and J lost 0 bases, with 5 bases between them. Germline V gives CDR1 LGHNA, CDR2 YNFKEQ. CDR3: CASSQRSSGNTIYF. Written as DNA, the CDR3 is TGTGCCAGCAGCCAACGGAGCTCTGGAAACACCATATATTTT.

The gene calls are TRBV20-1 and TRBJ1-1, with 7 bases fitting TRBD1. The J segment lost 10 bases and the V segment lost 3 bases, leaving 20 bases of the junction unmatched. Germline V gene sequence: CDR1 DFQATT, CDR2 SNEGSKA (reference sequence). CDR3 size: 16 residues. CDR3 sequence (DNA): TGCAGTGCTAGTTCGGGATACCGGGACAGCCACCGCGTAGCTTTCTTT. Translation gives CSASSGYRDSHRVAFF.

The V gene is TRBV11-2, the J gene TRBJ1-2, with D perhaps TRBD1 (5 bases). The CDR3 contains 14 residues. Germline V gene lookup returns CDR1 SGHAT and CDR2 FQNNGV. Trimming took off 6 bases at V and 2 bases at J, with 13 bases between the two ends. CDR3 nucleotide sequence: TGTGCCAGCAGGGGTAGGGGTCGCAACTATGGCTACACCTTC. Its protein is CASRGRGRNYGYTF. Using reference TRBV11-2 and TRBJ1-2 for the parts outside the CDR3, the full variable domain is EAGVAQSPRYKIIEKRQSVAFWCNPISGHATLYWYQQILGQGPKLLIQFQNNGVVDDSQLPKDRFSAERLKGVDSTLKIQPAKLEDSAVYLCASRGRGRNYGYTFGSGTRLTVV.

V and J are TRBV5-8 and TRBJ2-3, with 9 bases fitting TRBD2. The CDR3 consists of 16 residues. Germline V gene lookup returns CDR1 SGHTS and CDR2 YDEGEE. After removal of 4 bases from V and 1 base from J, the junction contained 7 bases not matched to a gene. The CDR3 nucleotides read TGTGCCAGCAGCCACAGCGGGGGGAAACGCACAGATACGCAGTATTTT. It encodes CASSHSGGKRTDTQYF.